This T cell receptor (beta chain) was documented in a study of CD8 T cells in ankylosing spondylitis. Study-wide results and caveats: Disease-linked clones proved CD8+ and comparatively uncommon in peripheral blood.

This clonotype was recorded many times. The target antigen is unknown. The CDR3 runs 17 residues. Trimming cost V 0 bases and J 5 bases, with 17 bases left between them. TCRdb reprocessed the 5' RACE reads via MiXCR and lists one record per CDR3 protein. Among 100,000 to 150,000 distinct CDR3 sequences, around 7% were seen once, and the ten largest hold approximately 12%. The clonotype was recovered from a male donor with ankylosing spondylitis or in good health (not recorded which). Sequenced material: blood, either unsorted or a sorted T cell fraction (not recorded which). The chain couples TRBV12-3 or TRBV12-4 to TRBJ2-1, with TRBD2 as a possible D gene (5 bases). The CDR3 loop reads CASSLAPIARDNNEQFF. For the CDR3, the DNA is TGTGCCAGCAGTTTAGCGCCAATAGCGAGAGACAACAATGAGCAGTTCTTC.